These T cell receptor beta chains were read from a single sample in a study of blood T cell repertoires in COVID-19. Assay: immunoSEQ multiplex PCR; the TCRdb copy retains only in-frame clones and omits some. In the table there are more than 95,000 clones, about 90% of which are singletons. What was sequenced was peripheral blood. The receptors were sampled from a human donor in a cohort sampled during active COVID-19. Both conserved end residues are part of each CDR3. A D gene is named only where the DNA matches it firmly. Clone size appears in some rows only: once, few, many, or a class for an expanded clone.

size: -
V: TRBV6-5
D: -
J: TRBJ2-1
CDR3: CASMGAGEQFF
DNA: TGTGCCAGCATGGGAGCGGGTGAGCAGTTCTTC

size: -
V: TRBV27
D: -
J: TRBJ2-4
CDR3: CASSFGQPLSKNIQYF
DNA: TGTGCCAGCAGTTTCGGACAGCCACTAAGCAAAAACATTCAGTACTTC

size: -
V: TRBV30
D: TRBD1
J: TRBJ1-5
CDR3: CAWRNRDRGNQPQHF
DNA: TGTGCCTGGAGAAACCGGGACAGGGGAAATCAGCCCCAGCATTTT

size: -
V: TRBV2
D: TRBD2
J: TRBJ2-3
CDR3: CARKTSGGITDTQYF
DNA: TGTGCCAGGAAGACTAGCGGGGGAATCACAGATACGCAGTATTTT

size: -
V: TRBV9
D: TRBD2
J: TRBJ2-3
CDR3: CASSVEGGSGDTQYF
DNA: TGTGCCAGCAGCGTAGAGGGCGGGAGTGGAGATACGCAGTATTTT

size: few
V: TRBV19
D: TRBD2
J: TRBJ2-1
CDR3: CASSMGLAGVNEQFF
DNA: TGTGCCAGTAGTATGGGACTAGCGGGGGTCAATGAGCAGTTCTTC

size: -
V: TRBV19
D: TRBD2
J: TRBJ2-3
CDR3: CASSSQRESDTQYF
DNA: TGTGCCAGTAGTTCCCAGCGGGAGTCAGATACGCAGTATTTT

size: -
V: TRBV19
D: TRBD1
J: TRBJ1-5
CDR3: CASSVTGLGGNQPQHF
DNA: TGTGCCAGTAGTGTGACAGGGCTCGGGGGCAATCAGCCCCAGCATTTT

size: -
V: TRBV28
D: TRBD2
J: TRBJ2-1
CDR3: CASSLFPGGDNEQFF
DNA: TGTGCCAGCAGTTTATTCCCCGGGGGGGACAATGAGCAGTTCTTC

size: -
V: TRBV11-2
D: -
J: TRBJ2-1
CDR3: CASSLRGAKGSDGYGEQFF
DNA: TGTGCCAGCAGCTTACGGGGGGCCAAGGGGTCAGATGGGTACGGTGAGCAGTTCTTC

size: -
V: TRBV5-8
D: -
J: TRBJ2-6
CDR3: CASRVPGANVLTF
DNA: TGTGCCAGCCGCGTTCCCGGGGCCAACGTCCTGACTTTC

size: -
V: TRBV6-5
D: -
J: TRBJ2-7
CDR3: CASSSFAGSYEQYF
DNA: TGTGCCAGCAGTTCTTTTGCGGGTTCCTACGAGCAGTACTTC

size: few
V: TRBV4-1
D: TRBD1
J: TRBJ1-4
CDR3: CASSPRGTGGGNSEKLFF
DNA: TGCGCCAGCAGCCCTCGTGGGACAGGGGGAGGTAATAGTGAAAAACTGTTTTTT

size: once
V: TRBV7-9
D: TRBD1
J: TRBJ1-2
CDR3: CAPTHTGAGYTF
DNA: TGTGCCCCCACTCACACAGGGGCCGGCTACACCTTC

size: -
V: TRBV3-1/TRBV3-2
D: TRBD2
J: TRBJ2-1
CDR3: CASSQDILSGGYNEQFF
DNA: TGTGCCAGCAGCCAAGACATCCTCAGCGGGGGGTACAATGAGCAGTTCTTC

size: -
V: TRBV5-4
D: -
J: TRBJ2-7
CDR3: CASSSFSGYSAEQYF
DNA: TGTGCCAGCAGCTCGTTTAGCGGATACTCCGCCGAGCAGTACTTC

size: few
V: TRBV7-3
D: -
J: TRBJ2-3
CDR3: CASSSGITGDTQYF
DNA: TGTGCCAGCAGCTCCGGGATCACGGGAGATACGCAGTATTTT

size: -
V: TRBV10-1
D: TRBD2
J: TRBJ2-1
CDR3: CASSLGTSGPNEQFF
DNA: TGCGCCAGCTCCCTGGGAACTAGCGGCCCGAATGAGCAGTTCTTC

size: -
V: TRBV10-3
D: TRBD1
J: TRBJ1-6
CDR3: CAIKGTGGENSPLHF
DNA: TGTGCCATCAAAGGGACAGGGGGCGAGAATTCACCCCTCCACTTT

size: -
V: TRBV6-4
D: TRBD1
J: TRBJ2-1
CDR3: CASTEGRETGGYNEQFF
DNA: TGTGCCAGCACCGAGGGGAGAGAGACAGGGGGCTACAATGAGCAGTTCTTC

size: many
V: TRBV27
D: TRBD1
J: TRBJ1-2
CDR3: CASSFSGTGFGYTF
DNA: TGTGCCAGCAGTTTCTCCGGGACAGGGTTTGGCTACACCTTC

size: -
V: TRBV7-9
D: -
J: TRBJ2-7
CDR3: CASSLTDYEQYF
DNA: TGTGCCAGCAGCCTAACAGATTACGAGCAGTACTTC

size: -
V: TRBV19
D: -
J: TRBJ2-7
CDR3: CASSIAGEQYF
DNA: TGTGCCAGTAGTATTGCCGGGGAGCAGTACTTC

size: once
V: TRBV7-9
D: -
J: TRBJ1-1
CDR3: CASSLPLGGTEAFF
DNA: TGTGCCAGCAGCTTACCCCTAGGGGGCACTGAAGCTTTCTTT

size: -
V: TRBV7-9
D: -
J: TRBJ1-2
CDR3: CASSTENYGYTF
DNA: TGTGCCAGCAGCACTGAAAACTATGGCTACACCTTC

size: -
V: TRBV24-1
D: TRBD2
J: TRBJ2-7
CDR3: CATSDWTSGRSGEQYF
DNA: TGTGCCACCAGTGATTGGACTAGCGGGAGGTCAGGAGAGCAGTACTTC

size: -
V: TRBV5-1
D: -
J: TRBJ2-5
CDR3: CASSLPDSREETQYF
DNA: TGCGCCAGCAGCTTACCGGACAGCAGAGAAGAGACCCAGTACTTC

size: -
V: TRBV7-8
D: -
J: TRBJ1-1
CDR3: CASSLEGLAGMNTEAFF
DNA: TGTGCCAGCAGCTTAGAAGGACTCGCGGGCATGAACACTGAAGCTTTCTTT

size: -
V: TRBV16
D: -
J: TRBJ1-5
CDR3: CASSQLAARDLNQPQHF
DNA: TGTGCCAGCAGCCAATTGGCAGCGAGAGATCTAAATCAGCCCCAGCATTTT

size: -
V: TRBV7-9
D: TRBD1
J: TRBJ1-4
CDR3: CASSLGGQTTEKLFF
DNA: TGTGCCAGCAGCTTAGGGGGACAGACAACGGAAAAACTGTTTTTT

size: once
V: TRBV6-5
D: -
J: TRBJ2-3
CDR3: CASSYSSGDTQYF
DNA: TGTGCCAGCAGTTACTCGTCCGGAGATACGCAGTATTTT

size: -
V: TRBV9
D: TRBD1
J: TRBJ1-5
CDR3: CASSVARGGNQPQHF
DNA: TGTGCCAGCAGCGTAGCCAGGGGGGGCAATCAGCCCCAGCATTTT

size: -
V: TRBV15
D: -
J: TRBJ2-6
CDR3: CALRGTGANVLTF
DNA: TGTGCCCTAAGGGGGACTGGGGCCAACGTCCTGACTTTC

size: -
V: TRBV29-1
D: TRBD1
J: TRBJ1-1
CDR3: CSVQQGDTEAFF
DNA: TGCAGCGTGCAACAGGGGGACACTGAAGCTTTCTTT

size: medium-sized
V: TRBV9
D: -
J: TRBJ1-2
CDR3: CASSVDISPNLLSYTF
DNA: TGTGCCAGCAGCGTGGACATATCCCCCAACCTCTTAAGCTACACCTTC

size: -
V: TRBV24-1
D: -
J: TRBJ1-2
CDR3: CATSDVAYGYTF
DNA: TGTGCCACCAGTGACGTGGCCTATGGCTACACCTTC

size: -
V: TRBV2
D: TRBD2
J: TRBJ2-1
CDR3: CASSPRLHRQTSGPYNEQFF
DNA: TGTGCCAGCAGTCCCCGCCTGCACCGACAAACTAGCGGACCTTACAATGAGCAGTTCTTC

size: -
V: TRBV6-5
D: -
J: TRBJ1-1
CDR3: CASRGLGQPNTEAFF
DNA: TGTGCCAGCAGGGGTTTGGGCCAGCCGAACACTGAAGCTTTCTTT

size: -
V: TRBV2
D: -
J: TRBJ2-1
CDR3: CASRTPTQSSYNEQFF
DNA: TGTGCCAGCAGGACTCCGACCCAAAGTTCCTACAATGAGCAGTTCTTC

size: -
V: TRBV3-1/TRBV3-2
D: -
J: TRBJ2-6
CDR3: CASSSPYPGANVLTF
DNA: TGTGCCAGCAGCTCCCCCTACCCTGGGGCCAACGTCCTGACTTTC

size: -
V: TRBV6-4
D: TRBD1
J: TRBJ2-1
CDR3: CASSARQGAIGEQFF
DNA: TGTGCCAGCAGTGCCAGACAGGGGGCCATTGGTGAGCAGTTCTTC

size: -
V: TRBV7-8
D: -
J: TRBJ2-1
CDR3: CASSPLGGAYNEQFF
DNA: TGTGCCAGCAGCCCCTTGGGCGGGGCCTACAATGAGCAGTTCTTC

size: few
V: TRBV27
D: -
J: TRBJ2-2
CDR3: CASSSPSQGVGELFF
DNA: TGTGCCAGCAGTTCCCCATCACAGGGAGTGGGGGAGCTGTTTTTT

size: -
V: TRBV6-5
D: -
J: TRBJ1-1
CDR3: CASSYSSETEAFF
DNA: TGTGCCAGCAGTTACTCGTCCGAGACTGAAGCTTTCTTT

size: -
V: TRBV4-1
D: -
J: TRBJ1-6
CDR3: CASSLYGGSFNSPLHF
DNA: TGCGCCAGCAGCCTCTATGGAGGCAGTTTTAATTCACCCCTCCACTTT

size: many
V: TRBV2
D: TRBD1
J: TRBJ1-3
CDR3: CASSDSGQGYSGNTIYF
DNA: TGTGCCAGCAGTGATTCGGGACAGGGCTATTCTGGAAACACCATATATTTT

size: -
V: TRBV9
D: -
J: TRBJ1-4
CDR3: CASSVSAGRSTNEKLFF
DNA: TGTGCCAGCAGCGTATCAGCCGGGAGATCTACTAATGAAAAACTGTTTTTT

size: -
V: TRBV27
D: TRBD1
J: TRBJ1-2
CDR3: CASKTGTGAYGYTF
DNA: TGTGCCAGCAAAACCGGGACAGGGGCCTATGGCTACACCTTC